These 12 T cell receptor beta chains came from one sample sequenced in a study of cytomegalovirus exposure and HLA in healthy donors. PCR was performed using 60 Vbeta and 13 Jbeta primers. Data came from immunoSEQ multiplex PCR; TCRdb stores just in-frame clones and leaves some out. In total, the table holds about 210,000 clones. The sequenced sample consisted of PBMCs. These receptors all stem from a woman aged 25 to 39 in good health and CMV-seropositive.

The chain carries TRBV18 and TRBJ2-5; 8 bases are a match to TRBD1. CDR3 length: 15 amino acids. Germline CDR1 is KGHSH and CDR2 is LQKENI. With V trimmed by 4 bases and J by 5 bases, 9 bases remained unmatched. The CDR3 loop reads CASSQFDRGGETQYF. The DNA of the CDR3 is TGTGCCAGCTCACAATTCGACAGGGGAGGCGAGACCCAGTACTTC.

V is TRBV29-1 and J is TRBJ1-5; TRBD1 matches at 7 bases. The germline V gene encodes CDR1 SQVTM and CDR2 ANQGSEA. V lost 6 bases and J lost 5; bases outside the gene matches: 10. The CDR3 covers 14 residues. The chain's CDR3 is CSVVVTGDYQPQHF. DNA for the CDR3: TGCAGCGTAGTCGTAACAGGGGATTATCAGCCCCAGCATTTT.

This chain connects TRBV19 to TRBJ1-5, with 9 bases identical to TRBD1. Trimming cost V 4 bases and J 4 bases; bases outside gene matches: 5. This CDR3 contains 15 residues. The germline V gene has CDR1 LNHDA and CDR2 SQIVND (reference sequence). CDR3: CASSKGDRANQPQHF. DNA of the CDR3: TGTGCCAGTAGTAAAGGGGACAGGGCAAATCAGCCCCAGCATTTT.

The genes are TRBV10-3 and TRBJ2-3; TRBD2 matches at 9 bases. This CDR3 is 13 amino acids long. The trim removed 10 bases at V and 4 bases at J, leaving 6 bases unmatched. The germline V gene encodes CDR1 ENHRY and CDR2 SYGVKD. In DNA form, the CDR3 reads TGTGCCACGGGGACTAGCCTAGCAGATACGCAGTATTTT. Protein product: CATGTSLADTQYF.

The chain recombines TRBV5-1 with TRBJ2-7; possible D gene TRBD2, 7 bases. V lost 4 bases and J lost 5, with 22 bases in between. The germline V gene encodes CDR1 SGHRS and CDR2 YFSETQ. The CDR3 has 16 amino acids. CDR3 amino acids: CASSPPRGGFLNEQYF. The DNA of the CDR3 is TGCGCCAGCAGCCCACCGAGGGGGGGCTTTCTGAACGAGCAGTACTTC.

The chain uses TRBV19 and TRBJ1-1, with 7 bases fitting TRBD1. V trimming: 1 base; J trimming: 4 bases; junction bases outside the gene matches: 9. The germline V gene has CDR1 LNHDA and CDR2 SQIVND (reference sequence). The CDR3 sequence is 16 residues long. The CDR3 DNA reads as TGTGCCAGTAGTATAGCGGCTTGGCAGGGGGGCACTGAAGCTTTCTTT. The encoded protein is CASSIAAWQGGTEAFF. The full variable domain, completed using reference TRBV19 and TRBJ1-1, is DGGITQSPKYLFRKEGQNVTLSCEQNLNHDAMYWYRQDPGQGLRLIYYSQIVNDFQKGDIAEGYSVSREKKESFPLTVTSAQKNPTAFYLCASSIAAWQGGTEAFFGQGTRLTVV.

The rearrangement joins TRBV7-2 to TRBJ2-7; 8 bases fit TRBD1. The length of the CDR3 is 14 residues. The J segment lost 4 bases and the V segment lost 4 bases, leaving 6 bases of the junction unmatched. Germline CDR1 SGHTA, CDR2 FQGNSA. The CDR3 DNA is TGTGCCAGCAGCTCAAGGGACAGGAATTACGAGCAGTACTTC. It specifies CASSSRDRNYEQYF.

This rearrangement joins TRBV4-1 to TRBJ1-6; a weak D match, TRBD1 (5 bases). V shed 7 bases and J shed 6 bases, with 16 bases lying between them. This CDR3 contains 15 residues. Germline CDR1 reads MGHRA; CDR2 reads YSYEKL. Here the CDR3 DNA reads TGCGCCAGCAACCCGGGGGAACATGTTAATTCACCCCTCCACTTT. Its translation is CASNPGEHVNSPLHF.

Note on this clone: Other DNA sequences of this sample code for an identical CDR3. V is TRBV6-5 and J is TRBJ1-2; the match to TRBD1 covers 9 bases. The CDR3 totals 15 residues. CDR1 and CDR2 from the germline V gene are MNHEY and SVGAGI. V lost 5 bases and J lost 2; bases outside the gene matches: 6. The CDR3: CASSPRTGVNYGYTF. The CDR3 DNA is TGTGCCAGCAGTCCGAGGACAGGGGTAAACTATGGCTACACCTTC.

The V and J genes are TRBV5-1 and TRBJ2-7; 11 positions agree with TRBD1. The length of the CDR3 is 15 residues. Germline V gives CDR1 SGHRS, CDR2 YFSETQ. J lost 7 bases, V lost 4 bases, and 10 bases had no gene match. Written as DNA, the CDR3 is TGCGCCAGCAGCGCGCACGGACAGGGGGCGGGAGAGCAGTACTTC. It is translated as CASSAHGQGAGEQYF.

This chain links TRBV6-1 with TRBJ2-1, with a possible D match to TRBD1 (6 bases). CDR1 is MNHNS and CDR2 is SASEGT in the germline V gene. The CDR3 sequence is 14 residues long. V was pared by 2 bases and J by 10 bases, with 15 bases between. The CDR3 sequence is CASSELSGALEQFF. DNA for the CDR3: TGTGCCAGCAGTGAACTTTCAGGGGCACTGGAGCAGTTCTTC.

This sequence joins TRBV30 and TRBJ1-4, with 10 bases identical to TRBD1. The junction had 6 bases not matched to a gene; V was cut back by 3 bases and J by 8 bases. The CDR3 extends over 14 amino acids. Germline lookup yields CDR1 GTSNPN and CDR2 SVGIG (reference sequence). Here the CDR3 reads CAWSRTGGAEKLFF. The CDR3 region has the DNA TGTGCCTGGAGCCGGACAGGGGGGGCCGAAAAACTGTTTTTT.